This T cell receptor (beta chain) originates from a study of cytomegalovirus exposure and HLA in healthy donors. V gave up 1 base and J gave up 2 bases; unmatched junction bases: 1. The CDR3 sequence is 15 residues long. Germline-derived CDR1 and CDR2 are LGHNT and FRNRAP. Whole-study results and caveats: Certain indistinguishable V segments, among them TRBV6-2 and TRBV6-3, were excluded.

Primers: 60 Vbeta forward and 13 Jbeta reverse. Sequencing was performed with immunoSEQ multiplex PCR; in TCRdb, only in-frame clones are kept and a portion is missing. The table lists 120,000 to 150,000 clones, 78% of them singletons. In regard to this clone: Its matching antigen is unknown.

Sequenced sample: PBMCs. V and J are TRBV12-5 and TRBJ2-5, with 10 positions matching TRBD1. The receptor was derived from a male donor in good health and CMV-seronegative. The CDR3 sequence: CASGLGQGAQETQYF. DNA for the CDR3: TGTGCTAGTGGTTTGGGACAGGGGGCTCAAGAGACCCAGTACTTC.